This TCR beta chain appears in the sequencing data of a study of T cell changes during pregnancy in multiple sclerosis. With V trimmed by 5 bases and J by 1 base, 6 bases remained unmatched. Per the germline V gene, CDR1 is MNHNS and CDR2 is SASEGT. CDR3 size: 15 residues. Sequencing used immunoSEQ multiplex PCR; TCRdb keeps in-frame clones, though not all of them. This repertoire shows about 40,000 clones, 80% to 90% found once; its top ten account for around 0.49%. The chain uses TRBV6-1 and TRBJ2-7; 9 bases are a match to TRBD1. Sequencing was performed on CD4+ T cells from peripheral blood mononuclear cells, taken in the first trimester of pregnancy. The clonotype originates from a female donor with multiple sclerosis, enrolled in a pregnancy study. CDR3 coding DNA: TGTGCCAGCAGTCACCCGGGACAGGGATCCTACGAGCAGTACTTC. Encoded protein: CASSHPGQGSYEQYF.